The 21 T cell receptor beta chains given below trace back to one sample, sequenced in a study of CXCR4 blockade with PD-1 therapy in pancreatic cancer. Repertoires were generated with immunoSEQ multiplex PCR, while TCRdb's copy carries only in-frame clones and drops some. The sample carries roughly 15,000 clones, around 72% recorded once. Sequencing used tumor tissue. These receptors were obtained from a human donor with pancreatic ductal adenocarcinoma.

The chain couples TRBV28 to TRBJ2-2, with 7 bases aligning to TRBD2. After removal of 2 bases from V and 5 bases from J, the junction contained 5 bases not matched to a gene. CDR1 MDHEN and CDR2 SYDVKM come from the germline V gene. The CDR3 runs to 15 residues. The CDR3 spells CASSLSGIGTGELFF. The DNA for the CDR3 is TGTGCCAGCAGTTTAAGCGGGATAGGTACCGGGGAGCTGTTTTTT.

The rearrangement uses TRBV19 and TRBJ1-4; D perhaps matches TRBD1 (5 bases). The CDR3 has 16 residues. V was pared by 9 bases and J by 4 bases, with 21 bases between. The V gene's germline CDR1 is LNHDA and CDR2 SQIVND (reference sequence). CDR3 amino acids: CASCRTYPTDNEKLFF. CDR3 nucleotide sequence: TGTGCCAGCTGCCGGACATACCCCACCGATAATGAAAAACTGTTTTTT.

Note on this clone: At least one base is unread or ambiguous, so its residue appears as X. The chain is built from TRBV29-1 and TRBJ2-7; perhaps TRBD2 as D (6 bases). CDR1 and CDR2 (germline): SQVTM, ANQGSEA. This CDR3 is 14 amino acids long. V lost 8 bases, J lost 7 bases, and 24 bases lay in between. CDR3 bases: TGCAGCRTTCAAGCCGGGGGACCTACGACTGAGCAGTACTTC. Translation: CSXQAGGPTTEQYF.

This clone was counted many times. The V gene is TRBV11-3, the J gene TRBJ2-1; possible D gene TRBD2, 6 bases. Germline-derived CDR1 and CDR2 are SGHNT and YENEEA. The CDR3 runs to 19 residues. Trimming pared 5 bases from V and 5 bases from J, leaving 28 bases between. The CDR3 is CASSQAGRPGPRGDNEQFF. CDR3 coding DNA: TGTGCCAGCAGCCAGGCGGGGAGACCGGGACCCCGCGGGGACAATGAGCAGTTCTTC.

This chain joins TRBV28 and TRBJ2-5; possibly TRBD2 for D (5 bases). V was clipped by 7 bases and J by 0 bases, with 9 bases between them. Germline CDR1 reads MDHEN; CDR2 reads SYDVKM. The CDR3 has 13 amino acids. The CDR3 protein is CASNLADQETQYF. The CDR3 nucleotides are TGTGCCAGCAATCTAGCAGACCAAGAGACCCAGTACTTC.

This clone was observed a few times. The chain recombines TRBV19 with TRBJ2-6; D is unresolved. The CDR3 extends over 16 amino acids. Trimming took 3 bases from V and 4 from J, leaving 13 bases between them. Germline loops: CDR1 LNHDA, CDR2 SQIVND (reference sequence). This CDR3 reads CASSIGSFGGANVLTF. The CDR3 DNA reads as TGTGCCAGTAGTATCGGCTCCTTCGGAGGGGCCAACGTCCTGACTTTC.

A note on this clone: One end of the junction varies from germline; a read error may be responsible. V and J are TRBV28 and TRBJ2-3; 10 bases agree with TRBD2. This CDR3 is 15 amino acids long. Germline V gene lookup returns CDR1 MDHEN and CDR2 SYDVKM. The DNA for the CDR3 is TGTGCCAGCAGTGGGACTAGCGAAAGCACAGATACGCAATATTTT. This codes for CASSGTSESTDTQYF.

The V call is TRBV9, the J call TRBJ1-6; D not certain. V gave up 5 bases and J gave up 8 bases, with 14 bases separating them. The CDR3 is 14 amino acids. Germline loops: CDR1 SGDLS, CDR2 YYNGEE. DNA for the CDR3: TGTGCCAGCAGTCCCCGGACCGGGGATTCACCCCTCCACTTT. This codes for CASSPRTGDSPLHF.

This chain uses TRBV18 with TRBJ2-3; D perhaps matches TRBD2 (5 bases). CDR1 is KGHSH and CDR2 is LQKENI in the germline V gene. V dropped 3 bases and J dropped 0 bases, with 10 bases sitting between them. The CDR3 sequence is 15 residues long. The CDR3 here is CASSPVGGSTDTQYF. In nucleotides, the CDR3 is TGTGCCAGCTCACCTGTGGGCGGGAGCACAGATACGCAGTATTTT.

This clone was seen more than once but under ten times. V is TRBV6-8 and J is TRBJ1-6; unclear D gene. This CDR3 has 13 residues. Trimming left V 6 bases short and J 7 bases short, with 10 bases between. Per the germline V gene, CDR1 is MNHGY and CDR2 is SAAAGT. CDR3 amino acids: CASRAEGNSPLHF. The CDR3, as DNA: TGTGCCAGCAGGGCGGAAGGCAATTCACCCCTCCACTTT.

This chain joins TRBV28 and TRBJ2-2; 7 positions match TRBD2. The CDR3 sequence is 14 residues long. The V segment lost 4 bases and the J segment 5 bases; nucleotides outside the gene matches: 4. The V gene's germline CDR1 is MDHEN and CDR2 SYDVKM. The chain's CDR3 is CASSWQGGTGELFF. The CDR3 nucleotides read TGTGCCAGCAGTTGGCAGGGAGGGACCGGGGAGCTGTTTTTT.

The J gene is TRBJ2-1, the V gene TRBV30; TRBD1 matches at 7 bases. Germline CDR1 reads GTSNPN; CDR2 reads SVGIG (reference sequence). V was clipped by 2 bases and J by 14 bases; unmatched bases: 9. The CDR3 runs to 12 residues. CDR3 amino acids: CAWSPTTGYEFF. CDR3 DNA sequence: TGTGCCTGGAGTCCAACGACAGGGTACGAGTTCTTC.

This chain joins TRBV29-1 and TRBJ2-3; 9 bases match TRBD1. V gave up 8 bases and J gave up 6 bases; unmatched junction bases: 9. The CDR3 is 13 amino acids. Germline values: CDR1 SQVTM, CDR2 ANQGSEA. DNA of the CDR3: TGCAGCTCAACGACAGGGGGAGATGATACGCAGTATTTT. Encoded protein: CSSTTGGDDTQYF.

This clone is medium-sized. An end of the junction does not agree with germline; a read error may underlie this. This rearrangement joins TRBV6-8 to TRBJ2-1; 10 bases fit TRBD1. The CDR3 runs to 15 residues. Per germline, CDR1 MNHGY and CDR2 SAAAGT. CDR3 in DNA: TGTGCCATCAGTGGGGACAGGGGTGGTGACAATGAGCAGTTCTTC. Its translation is CAISGDRGGDNEQFF.

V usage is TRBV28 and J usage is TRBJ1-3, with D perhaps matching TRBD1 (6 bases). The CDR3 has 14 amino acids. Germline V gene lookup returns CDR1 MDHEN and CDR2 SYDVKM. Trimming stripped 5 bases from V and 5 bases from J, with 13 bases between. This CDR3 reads CASSLQGTRNTIYF. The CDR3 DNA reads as TGTGCCAGCAGTCTACAGGGTACGAGAAACACCATATATTTT.

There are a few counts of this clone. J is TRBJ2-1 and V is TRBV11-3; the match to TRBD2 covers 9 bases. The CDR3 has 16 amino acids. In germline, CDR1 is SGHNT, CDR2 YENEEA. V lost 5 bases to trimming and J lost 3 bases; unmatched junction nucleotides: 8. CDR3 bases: TGTGCCAGCAGCGCCATGCTAGCGGGATACTACAATGAGCAGTTCTTC. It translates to CASSAMLAGYYNEQFF.

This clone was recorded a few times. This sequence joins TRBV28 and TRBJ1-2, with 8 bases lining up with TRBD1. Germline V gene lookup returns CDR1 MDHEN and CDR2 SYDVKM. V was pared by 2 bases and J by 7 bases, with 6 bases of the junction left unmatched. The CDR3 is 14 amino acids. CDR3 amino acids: CASSLPGTGGGYTF. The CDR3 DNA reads TGTGCCAGCAGTTTACCGGGGACAGGCGGTGGCTACACCTTC.

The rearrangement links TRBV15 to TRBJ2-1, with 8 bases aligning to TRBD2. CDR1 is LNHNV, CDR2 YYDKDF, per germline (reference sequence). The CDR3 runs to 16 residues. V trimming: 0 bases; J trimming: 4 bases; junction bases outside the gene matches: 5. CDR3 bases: TGTGCCACCAGCAGAGATCAGCGGGGGTGGTACAATGAGCAGTTCTTC. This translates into CATSRDQRGWYNEQFF.

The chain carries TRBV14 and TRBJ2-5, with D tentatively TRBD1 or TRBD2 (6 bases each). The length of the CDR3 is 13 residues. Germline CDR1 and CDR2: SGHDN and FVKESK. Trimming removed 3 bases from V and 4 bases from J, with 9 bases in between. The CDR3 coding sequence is TGTGCCAGCAGCCAGGGGGGCTTAGAGACCCAGTACTTC. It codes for CASSQGGLETQYF. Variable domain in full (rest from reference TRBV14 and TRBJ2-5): EAGVTQFPSHSVIEKGQTVTLRCDPISGHDNLYWYRRVMGKEIKFLLHFVKESKQDESGMPNNRFLAERTGGTYSTLKVQPAELEDSGVYFCASSQGGLETQYFGPGTRLLVL.

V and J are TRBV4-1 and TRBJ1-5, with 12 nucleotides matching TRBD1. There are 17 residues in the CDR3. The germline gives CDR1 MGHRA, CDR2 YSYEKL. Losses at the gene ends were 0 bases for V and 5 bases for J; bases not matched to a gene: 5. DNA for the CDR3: TGCGCCAGCAGCCAAGATTACGGGACAGGGGGCGATCAGCCCCAGCATTTT. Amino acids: CASSQDYGTGGDQPQHF.

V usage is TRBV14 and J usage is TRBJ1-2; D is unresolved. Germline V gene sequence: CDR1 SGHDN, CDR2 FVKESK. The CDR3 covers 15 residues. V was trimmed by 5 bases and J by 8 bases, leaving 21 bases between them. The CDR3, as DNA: TGTGCCAGCAGCACCTCCCCCGGGCCTCACTGGGGCTACACCTTC. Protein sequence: CASSTSPGPHWGYTF.